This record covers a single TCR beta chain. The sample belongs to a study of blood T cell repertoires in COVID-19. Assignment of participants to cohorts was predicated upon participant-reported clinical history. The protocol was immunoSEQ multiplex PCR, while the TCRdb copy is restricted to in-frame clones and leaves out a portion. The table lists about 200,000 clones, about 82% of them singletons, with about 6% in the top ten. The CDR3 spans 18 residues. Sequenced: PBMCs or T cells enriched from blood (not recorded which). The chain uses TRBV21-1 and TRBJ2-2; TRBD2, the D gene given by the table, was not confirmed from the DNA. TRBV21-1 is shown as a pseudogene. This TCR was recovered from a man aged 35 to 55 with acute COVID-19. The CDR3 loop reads CASSTSGELYRRAGELFF. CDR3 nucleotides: TGTGCCAGCAGCACTAGCGGGGAGCTGTACCGGAGGGCCGGGGAGCTGTTTTTT.